Shown below are 16 T cell receptor beta chains from a single sample sequenced in a study of T-cell memory formation after mild COVID-19. Using its own MiXCR run on the 5' RACE reads, TCRdb lists one record per CDR3 protein. The sample yields fewer than 350,000 distinct CDR3 sequences, around 17% seen once. The material sequenced was PBMCs or a T cell subset sorted from them (not recorded which). These receptors all stem from a man between 18 and 35 years old who had mild COVID-19 (a few samples of this study predate the infection). Cell type and time point are not known.

V usage is TRBV5-1 and J usage is TRBJ1-1; 11 nucleotides align to TRBD1. The CDR3 length is 16 residues. J was trimmed by 4 bases and V by 0 bases; bases with no gene match: 5. Germline values: CDR1 SGHRS, CDR2 YFSETQ. As DNA, the CDR3 is TGCGCCAGCAGCTTGGACCCCGGGACAGGGGGCACTGAAGCTTTCTTT. Translated: CASSLDPGTGGTEAFF.

The V call is TRBV29-1, the J call TRBJ2-5; 7 nucleotides match TRBD1. CDR1 and CDR2 (germline): SQVTM, ANQGSEA. The CDR3 extends over 11 amino acids. V was pared by 8 bases and J by 4 bases, with 4 bases of the junction left unmatched. The CDR3 DNA follows: TGCAGCATTAAGGGGGCAGAGACCCAGTACTTC. Its translation: CSIKGAETQYF. Full variable domain (rest looked up from reference TRBV29-1 and TRBJ2-5): SAVISQKPSRDICQRGTSLTIQCQVDSQVTMMFWYRQQPGQSLTLIATANQGSEATYESGFVIDKFPISRPNLTFSTLTVSNMSPEDSSIYLCSIKGAETQYFGPGTRLLVL.

In nucleotides, the CDR3 is TGTGCCAGCAGCTCCGGGACTAGCGGGAGAGCAACAGATACGCAGTATTTT. Its translation: CASSSGTSGRATDTQYF. This rearrangement joins TRBV11-3 to TRBJ2-3; 14 bases are a match to TRBD2. CDR3 length: 17 amino acids. V shed 4 bases and J 3 bases; nucleotides not matched to a gene: 6. Germline assignment: CDR1 SGHNT and CDR2 YENEEA.

This clonotype came up once. The chain links TRBV20-1 to TRBJ1-2; 9 nucleotides line up with TRBD1. J was trimmed by 2 bases and V by 1 base; bases with no gene match: 5. There are 15 residues in the CDR3. Germline V gene lookup returns CDR1 DFQATT and CDR2 SNEGSKA (reference sequence). CDR3 sequence: CSARVRDRVNYGYTF. CDR3 DNA sequence: TGCAGTGCTAGAGTCCGGGACAGGGTGAACTATGGCTACACCTTC.

This clonotype was seen a few times. V gene TRBV7-2 combines with J gene TRBJ2-1; D not certain. CDR3 length: 14 amino acids. V was pared by 5 bases and J by 6 bases, with 14 bases between. The germline gives CDR1 SGHTA, CDR2 FQGNSA. DNA for the CDR3: TGTGCCAGCAGCCCGGCGGCCGTGAGCAATGAGCAGTTCTTC. It is translated as CASSPAAVSNEQFF. The variable domain in full, with the rest retrieved from reference TRBV7-2 and TRBJ2-1, is GAGVSQSPSNKVTEKGKDVELRCDPISGHTALYWYRQSLGQGLEFLIYFQGNSAPDKSGLPSDRFSAERTGGSVSTLTIQRTQQEDSAVYLCASSPAAVSNEQFFGPGTRLTVL.

This chain uses TRBV11-3 with TRBJ2-1, with 13 bases matching TRBD2. J lost 8 bases, V lost 5 bases, and 9 bases had no gene match. The CDR3 is made up of 16 amino acids. Germline assignment: CDR1 SGHNT and CDR2 YENEEA. The CDR3 reads CASSQPTSGGTDEQFF. The CDR3 nucleotides read TGTGCCAGCAGCCAACCGACTAGCGGGGGGACGGATGAGCAGTTCTTC.

This clonotype was picked up a small number of times. The rearrangement joins TRBV6-1 to TRBJ2-1; 9 nucleotides match TRBD2. From germline, CDR1 is MNHNS and CDR2 SASEGT. V was pared by 3 bases and J by 9 bases, with 6 bases of the junction left unmatched. The CDR3 runs to 14 residues. The CDR3 here is CASSDQRGVGEQFF. The CDR3 region has the DNA TGTGCCAGCAGTGATCAGCGGGGGGTAGGTGAGCAGTTCTTC.

This clonotype was detected only a few times. V gene TRBV18 combines with J gene TRBJ2-7; possibly TRBD2 for D (5 bases). The length of the CDR3 is 14 residues. Germline lookup yields CDR1 KGHSH and CDR2 LQKENI. V shed 3 bases and J shed 2 bases, with 11 bases lying between them. The CDR3 DNA sequence: TGTGCCAGCTCACCTGCCGGACTTACCTACGAGCAGTACTTC. As protein: CASSPAGLTYEQYF.

The CDR3 loop reads CASSQEGTGNTEAFF. In DNA form, the CDR3 reads TGCGCCAGCAGCCAAGAAGGGACAGGAAACACTGAAGCTTTCTTT. V gene TRBV4-3 combines with J gene TRBJ1-1; 8 nucleotides agree with TRBD1. The trim removed 0 bases at V and 2 bases at J, leaving 2 bases unmatched. CDR3 length equals 15 residues. Germline V gene sequence: CDR1 LGHNA, CDR2 YSLEER.

The chain joins TRBV12-3 or TRBV12-4 to TRBJ2-7; 7 bases align to TRBD1. J was trimmed by 13 bases and V by 4 bases; bases with no gene match: 7. This CDR3 is 11 amino acids long. The CDR3 spells CASSWAGTVYF. The CDR3 DNA is TGTGCCAGCAGTTGGGCCGGGACAGTCTACTTC.

The chain couples TRBV6-6 to TRBJ2-3; D unclear. V lost 0 bases and J lost 6, with 10 bases in between. The CDR3 loop spans 14 amino acids. Germline-derived CDR1 and CDR2 are MNHNY and SVGAGI (reference sequence). CDR3 nucleotide sequence: TGTGCCAGCAGTTACTCGACGGATCTTGATACGCAGTATTTT. Residues: CASSYSTDLDTQYF.

The J gene is TRBJ2-3, the V gene TRBV6-5; D may be TRBD1 (8 bases). From germline, CDR1 is MNHEY and CDR2 SVGAGI. This CDR3 is 14 amino acids long. The ends were cut back, 5 bases at V and 7 bases at J, with 16 bases in the middle. The CDR3 coding sequence is TGTGCCAGCAGTAAACAGGGGGGGGACAATACGCAGTATTTT. Protein: CASSKQGGDNTQYF.

This clonotype came up many times. The rearrangement links TRBV25-1 to TRBJ1-1; no reliable D call. The CDR3 runs 14 residues. Germline V lookup: CDR1 MGHDK, CDR2 SYGVNS. Deletions cut 0 bases from V and 1 base from J, with 6 bases between. CDR3 amino acids: CASSEYRQNTEAFF. In DNA form, the CDR3 reads TGTGCCAGCAGTGAATATAGACAGAACACTGAAGCTTTCTTT.

This clonotype has more than one count but fewer than ten. The chain couples TRBV28 to TRBJ2-3; the D gene is possibly TRBD1 (6 bases). CDR1 and CDR2 from the germline V gene are MDHEN and SYDVKM. Between the trimmed V and J ends, which lost 2 bases and 5 bases, there was a span of 17 bases. The length of the CDR3 is 16 residues. The CDR3, as DNA: TGTGCCAGCAGTTTAGGCGATTACAGGGCTGGAGATACGCAGTATTTT. Translated, it gives CASSLGDYRAGDTQYF.

This clonotype was seen a few times. This chain uses TRBV6-2 or TRBV6-3 with TRBJ1-1; no clear D gene. The CDR3 is 13 residues long. Germline lookup yields CDR1 MNHEY and CDR2 SVGEGT. V lost 0 bases and J lost 1, with 3 bases in between. CDR3 sequence (DNA): TGTGCCAGCAGTTACTCACGGAACACTGAAGCTTTCTTT. Translation: CASSYSRNTEAFF.

This chain links TRBV6-5 with TRBJ2-7; 11 nucleotides line up with TRBD1. With 10 bases clipped from V and 5 bases from J, the junction kept 7 bases outside the gene matches. The CDR3 consists of 13 residues. CDR1 and CDR2 from the germline V gene are MNHEY and SVGAGI. The CDR3 DNA is TGTGCCACCTGGGGGACAGGGGGGCACGAGCAGTACTTC. Translation gives CATWGTGGHEQYF.